The present TCR beta chain was sequenced within a study of T-cell reconstitution after alpha-beta-depleted transplantation in children. Findings and limits, study-wide: Two months or so post-transplant, alpha-beta T cells reportedly derived from several hundred expanded graft clones. Surviving thymic progenitors and recipient T cells were the source of high TCRbeta diversity at day 60 in some patients. The main origin of T-cell counts and diversity one year after transplant was newly produced T cells.

This clonotype occurred a few times. Its target is not known. Per germline, CDR1 MNHEY and CDR2 SVGAGI. Trimming left V 1 base short and J 6 bases short, with 8 bases between. The CDR3 length is 13 residues. Unique molecular identifiers tagged the TCRbeta library. TCRdb re-called the PCR reads with MiXCR, one entry per CDR3 protein. This sample has about 290,000 distinct CDR3 sequences, with 10% found just once. The V call is TRBV6-5, the J call TRBJ2-3; no definite D call. This receptor was taken from a boy in the first two years of life with acute myeloid leukemia, due to receive a stem cell transplant. The sample here was PBMCs, taken before TCRalphabeta/CD19-depleted stem cell transplant. CDR3 amino acids: CASSYFKEDTQYF. The CDR3 DNA follows: TGTGCCAGCAGTTACTTCAAGGAGGATACGCAGTATTTT.